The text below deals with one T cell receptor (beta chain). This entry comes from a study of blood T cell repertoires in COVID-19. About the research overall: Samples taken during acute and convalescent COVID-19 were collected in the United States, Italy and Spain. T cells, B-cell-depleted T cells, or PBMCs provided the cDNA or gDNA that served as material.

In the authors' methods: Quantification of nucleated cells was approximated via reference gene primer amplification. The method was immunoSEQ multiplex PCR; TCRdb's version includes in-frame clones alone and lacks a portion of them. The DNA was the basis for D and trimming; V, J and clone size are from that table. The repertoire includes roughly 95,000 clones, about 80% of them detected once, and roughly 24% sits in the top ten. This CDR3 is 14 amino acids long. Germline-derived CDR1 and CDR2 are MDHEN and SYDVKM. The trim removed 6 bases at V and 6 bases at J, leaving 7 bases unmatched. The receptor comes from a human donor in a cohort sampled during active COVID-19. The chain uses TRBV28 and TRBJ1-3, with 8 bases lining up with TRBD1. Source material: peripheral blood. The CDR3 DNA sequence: TGTGCCAGCAGCCCTCAGGGGGCTAAAAACACCATATATTTT. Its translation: CASSPQGAKNTIYF.